The 16 T cell receptor beta chains reported below all come from one sample, sequenced in a study of control samples from healthy donors and cancer patients. Only in-frame clones appear in the TCRdb table, and some are missing; sequencing was by immunoSEQ multiplex PCR. The sample has some 130,000 clones; around 93% are singletons. Source material: blood. Every receptor here comes from a woman aged 50 to 65 in good health.

J is TRBJ2-2 and V is TRBV4-2; 11 bases match TRBD2. V was pared by 1 base and J by 4 bases, with 5 bases of the junction left unmatched. CDR3 size: 17 residues. Per the germline V gene, CDR1 is LGHNA and CDR2 is YNFKEQ. CDR3 sequence: CASSQAGLAAPTGELFF. As DNA, the CDR3 is TGTGCCAGCAGCCAAGCGGGACTAGCGGCGCCCACCGGGGAGCTGTTTTTT.

The chain employs TRBV6-5 and TRBJ1-5; 7 bases fit TRBD1. The length of the CDR3 is 15 residues. Per the germline V gene, CDR1 is MNHEY and CDR2 is SVGAGI. The J segment lost 3 bases and the V segment lost 4 bases, leaving 6 bases of the junction unmatched. The CDR3 is CASSSGGQNNQPQHF. The CDR3 nucleotides read TGTGCCAGCAGTTCTGGGGGACAGAACAATCAGCCCCAGCATTTT.

The V gene is TRBV20-1, the J gene TRBJ1-2; TRBD1 might be the D (5 bases). This CDR3 region has 11 residues. CDR1 and CDR2 from the germline V gene are DFQATT and SNEGSKA (reference sequence). V was trimmed by 6 bases and J by 4 bases, leaving 9 bases between them. CDR3 DNA: TGCAGTGCCACCGGGACCTATGGCTACACCTTC. Encoded protein: CSATGTYGYTF.

This chain links TRBV23-1 with TRBJ1-1; the D gene is possibly TRBD1 (6 bases). TRBV23-1 is labeled an ORF, and its function is uncertain. V was pared by 11 bases and J by 5 bases, with 15 bases between. The CDR3 loop spans 12 amino acids. In DNA, the CDR3 is TGCGCCGCGGAGGGGGGAGGAACTGAAGCTTTCTTT. This encodes CAAEGGGTEAFF.

V gene TRBV7-6 combines with J gene TRBJ2-7; 7 bases agree with TRBD2. V lost 3 bases, J lost 5 bases, and 13 bases stayed unmatched. CDR3 length: 16 residues. Germline V gene lookup returns CDR1 SGHVS and CDR2 FNYEAQ. The CDR3: CASSFTRYGGSNEQYF. In DNA, the CDR3 is TGTGCCAGCAGCTTTACCCGATATGGCGGGAGTAACGAGCAGTACTTC.

V gene TRBV19 combines with J gene TRBJ1-2; weak D call: TRBD1 (6 bases). This CDR3 contains 14 residues. V lost 1 base to trimming and J lost 8 bases, with 14 bases between them. The V gene's germline CDR1 is LNHDA and CDR2 SQIVND (reference sequence). The CDR3 coding sequence is TGTGCCAGTAGTATAGGGGGGCAGACCGGCGGCTACACCTTC. This encodes CASSIGGQTGGYTF.

This clone was seen more than once but under ten times. This chain uses TRBV29-1 with TRBJ2-7; D is unclear. V gave up 5 bases and J gave up 6 bases, with 11 bases separating them. Germline V CDR1 and CDR2: SQVTM, ANQGSEA. The CDR3 totals 11 residues. The CDR3 loop reads CSVLAPSEQYF. Here the CDR3 DNA reads TGCAGCGTTCTGGCCCCCAGCGAGCAGTACTTC.

This sequence joins TRBV12-3 or TRBV12-4 and TRBJ2-3; D remains unclear. The V end was cut by 5 bases, the J end by 3 bases, with 3 bases between. The CDR3 length is 11 residues. The DNA of the CDR3 is TGTGCCAGCAGTCGGACAGATACGCAGTATTTT. It codes for CASSRTDTQYF.

The chain joins TRBV19 to TRBJ1-1; TRBD1 aligns across 10 bases. CDR1 and CDR2 from the germline V gene are LNHDA and SQIVND (reference sequence). V was pared by 4 bases and J by 11 bases, with 10 bases of the junction left unmatched. CDR3 length equals 14 residues. CDR3 bases: TGTGCCAGTAGTAGGGACAGGGGCCAGCGAAGGGCTTTCTTT. As protein: CASSRDRGQRRAFF.

The chain carries TRBV19 and TRBJ1-1, with TRBD1 matching over 8 bases. V dropped 3 bases and J dropped 4; count of bases not matched to a gene: 7. Germline V gene data show CDR1 as LNHDA and CDR2 as SQIVND (reference sequence). This CDR3 is built from 15 residues. CDR3 sequence reads: CASSMDRAWGTEAFF. As DNA, the CDR3 is TGTGCCAGTAGTATGGACAGGGCGTGGGGCACTGAAGCTTTCTTT.

The CDR3: CASKKTGTNEKLFF. CDR3 DNA: TGTGCCAGCAAGAAAACCGGAACTAATGAAAAACTGTTTTTT. This chain joins TRBV28 and TRBJ1-4; D is ambiguous. CDR1 and CDR2 (germline): MDHEN, SYDVKM. V lost 7 bases, J lost 1 base, and 10 bases lay in between. CDR3 size: 14 residues. The full variable domain, with the rest looked up from reference TRBV28 and TRBJ1-4, is DVKVTQSSRYLVKRTGEKVFLECVQDMDHENMFWYRQDPGLGLRLIYFSYDVKMKEKGDIPEGYSVSREKKERFSLILESASTNQTSMYLCASKKTGTNEKLFFGSGTQLSVL.

The V gene is TRBV6-1, the J gene TRBJ2-1, with D uncertain. With 1 base removed from V and 0 bases from J, the gap between germline ends came to 13 bases. The germline V gene encodes CDR1 MNHNS and CDR2 SASEGT. The CDR3 spans 17 residues. The CDR3 spells CASSEEELLFSYNEQFF. The DNA for the CDR3 is TGTGCCAGCAGTGAAGAGGAGCTCCTATTCTCCTACAATGAGCAGTTCTTC.

The genes are TRBV25-1 and TRBJ1-4; 7 bases agree with TRBD1. The germline V gene encodes CDR1 MGHDK and CDR2 SYGVNS. CDR3 size: 14 residues. V trimming: 7 bases; J trimming: 6 bases; junction bases outside the gene matches: 8. CDR3 sequence: CASKGQAFYEKLFF. The CDR3 DNA follows: TGTGCCAGCAAAGGACAGGCCTTTTATGAAAAACTGTTTTTT.

The chain couples TRBV18 to TRBJ1-1, with D perhaps TRBD1 (5 bases). The germline CDR1 and CDR2 sequences are KGHSH and LQKENI. There are 14 residues in the CDR3. Trimming cost V 3 bases and J 1 base, with 9 bases left between them. The DNA for the CDR3 is TGTGCCAGCTCACCTGGGGGTACGAACACTGAAGCTTTCTTT. Translated: CASSPGGTNTEAFF.

The rearrangement links TRBV25-1 to TRBJ1-5; perhaps TRBD1 as D (6 bases). CDR1 and CDR2 from the germline V gene are MGHDK and SYGVNS. V lost 4 bases, J lost 0 bases, and 16 bases lay in between. This CDR3 comprises 17 residues. The DNA of the CDR3 is TGTGCCAGCAGTGGCACAGGGTCGGGTTATAGCAATCAGCCCCAGCATTTT. It is translated as CASSGTGSGYSNQPQHF.

This clone was detected once. The chain links TRBV5-1 to TRBJ2-7; tentatively, D is TRBD2 (6 bases). The V gene's germline CDR1 is SGHRS and CDR2 YFSETQ. Trimming removed 0 bases from V and 2 bases from J, with 12 bases in between. The CDR3 runs 15 residues. The CDR3 nucleotides are TGCGCCAGCAGCTTGGGCCCGGGACTTGCCTACGAGCAGTACTTC. Amino acid sequence: CASSLGPGLAYEQYF.